The TCR beta chain described here comes from a study of shared clonotypes between healthy human individuals. The data were produced by immunoSEQ multiplex PCR, yet TCRdb's version contains in-frame clones alone and is incomplete. This table holds millions of clones, 95% found once. Within Nashville, Tennessee resided all donors, each a Caucasian adult. The trim removed 7 bases at V and 5 bases at J, leaving 5 bases unmatched. The CDR3 sequence is 14 residues long. CDR1 and CDR2 (germline): LNHDA, SQIVND (reference sequence). The V call is TRBV19, the J call TRBJ1-5; TRBD1 matches at 10 bases. Material for sequencing was naive CD4+ T cells sorted from blood. As for subset: CD45RA+ positively selected. The origin of this receptor is a man between 18 and 29 years old in good health. CDR3 residues: CASTDRGSYQPQHF. The CDR3 DNA reads as TGTGCCAGTACGGACAGGGGGAGTTATCAGCCCCAGCATTTT.